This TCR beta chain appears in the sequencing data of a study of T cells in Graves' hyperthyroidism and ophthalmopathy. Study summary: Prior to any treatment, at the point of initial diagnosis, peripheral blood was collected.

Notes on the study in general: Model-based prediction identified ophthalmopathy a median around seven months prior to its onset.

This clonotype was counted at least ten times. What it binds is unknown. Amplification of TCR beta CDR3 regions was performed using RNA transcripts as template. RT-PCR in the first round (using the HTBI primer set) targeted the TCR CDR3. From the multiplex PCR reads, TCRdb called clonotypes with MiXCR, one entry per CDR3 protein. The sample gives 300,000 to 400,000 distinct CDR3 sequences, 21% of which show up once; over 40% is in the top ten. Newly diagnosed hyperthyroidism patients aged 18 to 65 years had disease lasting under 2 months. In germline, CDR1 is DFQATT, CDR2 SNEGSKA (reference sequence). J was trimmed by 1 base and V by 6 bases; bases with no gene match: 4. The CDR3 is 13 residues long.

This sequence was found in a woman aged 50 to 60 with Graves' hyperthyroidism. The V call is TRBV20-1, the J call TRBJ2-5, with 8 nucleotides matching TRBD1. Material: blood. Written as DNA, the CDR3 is TGCAGTGCCCCTGACAGGGGCCAAGAGACCCAGTACTTC. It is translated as CSAPDRGQETQYF.